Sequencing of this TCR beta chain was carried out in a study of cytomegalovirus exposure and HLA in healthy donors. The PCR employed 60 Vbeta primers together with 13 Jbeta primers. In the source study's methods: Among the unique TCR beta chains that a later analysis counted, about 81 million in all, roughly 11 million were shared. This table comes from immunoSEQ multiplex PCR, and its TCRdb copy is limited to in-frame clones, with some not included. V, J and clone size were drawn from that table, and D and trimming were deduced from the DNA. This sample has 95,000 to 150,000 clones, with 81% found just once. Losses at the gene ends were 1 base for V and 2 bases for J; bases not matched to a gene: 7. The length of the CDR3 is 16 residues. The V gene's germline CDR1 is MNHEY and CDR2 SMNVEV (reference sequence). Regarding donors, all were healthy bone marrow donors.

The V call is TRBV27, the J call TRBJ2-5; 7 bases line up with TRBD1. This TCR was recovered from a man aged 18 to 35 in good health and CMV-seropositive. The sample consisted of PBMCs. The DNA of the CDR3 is TGTGCCAGCAGTTTATATGCCAGGGGGTCGCAAGAGACCCAGTACTTC. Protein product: CASSLYARGSQETQYF.